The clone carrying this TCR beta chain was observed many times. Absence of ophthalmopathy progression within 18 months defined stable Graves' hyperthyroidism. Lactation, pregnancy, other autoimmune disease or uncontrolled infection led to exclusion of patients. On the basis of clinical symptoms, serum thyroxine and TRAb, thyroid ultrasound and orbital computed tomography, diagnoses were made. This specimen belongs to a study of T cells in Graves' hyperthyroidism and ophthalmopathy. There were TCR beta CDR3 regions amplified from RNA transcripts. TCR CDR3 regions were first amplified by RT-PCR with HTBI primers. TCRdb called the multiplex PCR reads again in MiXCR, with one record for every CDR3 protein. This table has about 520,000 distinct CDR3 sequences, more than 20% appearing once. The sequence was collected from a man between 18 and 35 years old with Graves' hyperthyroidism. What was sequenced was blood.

For the CDR3, the DNA is TGTGCCAGCAGTCTCGGGACAGGTCAACCACTTGGGAACACCATATATTTT. It yields the protein CASSLGTGQPLGNTIYF. This chain links TRBV28 with TRBJ1-3, with 8 bases fitting TRBD1. This CDR3 is built from 17 residues. Germline values: CDR1 MDHEN, CDR2 SYDVKM. Trimming took 5 bases from V and 7 from J; bases not matched to a gene: 16.